This T cell receptor (beta chain) was identified during a study of technical replicates of blood from several donors (dated by TCRdb to between 2016 and 2019). Library preparation used the immunoSEQ multiplex PCR assay. This immuneACCESS table, as held by TCRdb, lists in-frame sequences with V and J called but not all clones. Of the missing ones, under half trace to an unresolved V gene in checked studies; the others have no known cause. The sample data list 75,000 to 100,000 clones, and about 96% of these were observed just once. Approximately 0.38% of the sample comes from the top ten. Ends trimmed: V by 3 bases, J by 6 bases; bases unmatched to a gene: 7. From the germline V gene, CDR1 is ENHRY and CDR2 is SYGVKD. CDR3 length: 16 amino acids, cysteine to phenylalanine. The sequence is cut down to CDR3 DNA, 48 bases in frame from base 1. Of note for this clone: It has no known antigen specificity. No qualities accompany the bases; no much larger clone lies one base away.

The receptor chain draws on TRBV10-3 and TRBJ1-5, with TRBD1 matching 11 junction bases. Specimen: T cells isolated from PBMCs. The clonotype was recovered from a human donor in good health. The nucleotide sequence reads as follows: TGTGCCATCAGTGATAGTGGGACAGGGGGTCTTCAGCCCCAGCATTTT. It translates to CAISDSGTGGLQPQHF.